The 17 T cell receptor beta chains below were found in one sample sequenced in a study of regulatory T cells in long-lasting Graves disease (TCRdb year 2021). Library construction relied on multiplex PCR. Data came from an Illumina HiSeq 4000. To build TCR beta libraries, CDR3 regions were amplified by Arm-PCR using iRepertoire HTBI primers. Through fastp at Q25 and MiXCR, TCRdb rebuilt clones from the public reads, retaining in-frame beta chains. One record per CDR3 amino acid sequence lists the most common genes and DNA. The sample table lists under 500,000 distinct CDR3 sequences, around 20% of them with a count of one. Less than 25% of the sample lies in the top ten. The intended sense of this specimen's time point label: persistent/refractory GD, antithyroid drugs over 5 years with positive TRAb. For both TCR sequencing and RNA sequencing, RNA was extracted from PBMCs in TRIzol. This sample comprised peripheral blood mononuclear cells (PBMCs), obtained when the disease was refractory, from a patient treated with antithyroid drugs. These receptors were obtained from a female donor with Graves disease.

This clonotype was detected ten times or more. The V call is TRBV3-1, the J call TRBJ1-6; D remains unclear. Deletions cut 4 bases from V and 5 bases from J, with 9 bases between. CDR1 LGHDT and CDR2 YNNKEL come from the germline V gene (reference sequence). The CDR3 has 14 amino acids. CDR3: CASSPGLNNSPLHF. The CDR3 coding sequence is TGTGCCAGCAGCCCCGGACTGAATAATTCACCCCTCCACTTT.

In its sample, this clonotype was seen many times. The chain is built from TRBV7-9 and TRBJ2-5; D is unclear. The V gene lost 2 bases and the J gene lost 9 bases, with 16 bases spanning the gap. The CDR3 consists of 14 residues. Germline V gene lookup returns CDR1 SEHNR and CDR2 FQNEAQ (reference sequence). The CDR3 nucleotides are TGTGCCAGCAGCTTAAGTGAGCCAGTAAGCCCCCAGTACTTC. Amino acids: CASSLSEPVSPQYF.

The CDR3: CASSIGDSNREQYF. The CDR3 region has the DNA TGTGCCAGTAGTATAGGGGACAGCAATCGCGAGCAGTACTTC. The chain is built from TRBV19 and TRBJ2-7; 7 positions agree with TRBD1. Losses at the gene ends were 1 base for V and 6 bases for J; bases not matched to a gene: 6. Germline V gives CDR1 LNHDA, CDR2 SQIVND (reference sequence). The CDR3 extends over 14 amino acids.

The chain combines TRBV27 with TRBJ1-6, with D uncertain. Germline V lookup: CDR1 MNHEY, CDR2 SMNVEV (reference sequence). This CDR3 comprises 14 residues. Trimming left V 5 bases short and J 0 bases short, with 5 bases between. For the CDR3, the DNA is TGTGCCAGCAGTCGCTACTCCTATAATTCACCCCTCCACTTT. Amino acids: CASSRYSYNSPLHF.

This clonotype was seen many times. The chain couples TRBV10-3 to TRBJ2-7; D uncertain. V lost 2 bases to trimming and J lost 3 bases, with 11 bases between them. CDR3 length: 14 residues. CDR1 is ENHRY and CDR2 is SYGVKD in the germline V gene. The CDR3: CAISEGTSNYEQYF. Written as DNA, the CDR3 is TGTGCCATCAGTGAGGGAACATCCAACTACGAGCAGTACTTC.

This clonotype was found a few times. A far more abundant clone sits one base away, making this likely a read error. The rearrangement joins TRBV6-2 or TRBV6-3 to TRBJ1-1; D is ambiguous. CDR3 length equals 14 residues. CDR1 and CDR2 from the germline V gene are MNHEY and SVGEGT. As DNA, the CDR3 is TGTGCCAGCAGTTATTCCCTGGCCGGCACTGAAGCTTCCTTT. This gives the protein CASSYSLAGTEASF.

The gene calls are TRBV4-3 and TRBJ2-7, with a possible D match to TRBD1 (6 bases). V lost 1 base and J lost 4, with 11 bases in between. The CDR3 totals 14 residues. Germline CDR1 LGHNA, CDR2 YSLEER. The CDR3, as DNA: TGCGCCAGCAGCCAAGCGCTCAGGGGTTACGAGCAGTACTTC. The encoded protein is CASSQALRGYEQYF.

This clonotype has a count of ten or more. This chain links TRBV20-1 with TRBJ1-6, with D possibly TRBD1 on 5 matching bases. CDR1 is DFQATT and CDR2 is SNEGSKA in the germline V gene (reference sequence). This CDR3 comprises 14 residues. V shed 5 bases and J shed 1 base, with 9 bases lying between them. The chain's CDR3 is CSARDSSYNSPLHF. The CDR3 nucleotides are TGCAGTGCTCGCGACAGTTCCTATAATTCACCCCTCCACTTT.

This clonotype came up many times. The CDR3, as DNA: TGTGCCATCAGTGAGTCGAACGGACGTCGGATGAACACTGAAGCTTTCTTT. Translation gives CAISESNGRRMNTEAFF. V and J are TRBV10-3 and TRBJ1-1; D gene unclear. Germline V gene lookup returns CDR1 ENHRY and CDR2 SYGVKD. V was pared by 0 bases and J by 0 bases, with 14 bases between. The CDR3 length is 17 residues.

The chain employs TRBV4-1 and TRBJ1-1; possible D gene TRBD1, 6 bases. This CDR3 region has 14 residues. Per germline, CDR1 MGHRA and CDR2 YSYEKL. Trimming took 1 base from V and 1 from J, leaving 7 bases between them. CDR3 sequence reads: CASSQADRNTEAFF. CDR3 in DNA: TGCGCCAGCAGCCAAGCGGACAGGAACACTGAAGCTTTCTTT.

In its sample, this clonotype was seen a few times. The chain combines TRBV20-1 with TRBJ1-2; 7 nucleotides match TRBD1. The CDR3 consists of 13 residues. The V gene end was trimmed by 3 bases and the J gene end by 4 bases; junction bases not matched to a gene: 5. Germline loops: CDR1 DFQATT, CDR2 SNEGSKA (reference sequence). The CDR3 region has the DNA TGCAGTGCTAGCCACAGGGGCCTCTATGGCTACACCTTC. It codes for CSASHRGLYGYTF.

There are a few counts of this clonotype. The J gene is TRBJ1-2, the V gene TRBV5-8; TRBD1 might be the D (5 bases). The germline CDR1 and CDR2 sequences are SGHTS and YDEGEE. The CDR3 runs to 17 residues. V gave up 0 bases and J gave up 2 bases, with 17 bases separating them. CDR3 DNA: TGTGCCAGCAGCTTGGAAATAGGGACGGCCAAGAACTATGGCTACACCTTC. Translation: CASSLEIGTAKNYGYTF.

This clonotype was recorded at least ten times. CDR3: CASSERQGRAGANVLTF. The CDR3 region has the DNA TGTGCCAGCAGTGAGCGACAGGGGCGAGCTGGGGCCAACGTCCTGACTTTC. The chain links TRBV6-1 to TRBJ2-6, with 8 positions matching TRBD1. The germline V gene encodes CDR1 MNHNS and CDR2 SASEGT. The CDR3 contains 17 residues. Trimming at V came to 3 bases and at J to 2 bases, leaving 6 bases not matched to a gene.

This clonotype was observed a single time. This chain links TRBV19 with TRBJ2-7; D is uncertain. The V end was cut by 9 bases, the J end by 3 bases, with 12 bases between. The CDR3 length is 12 residues. In germline, CDR1 is LNHDA, CDR2 SQIVND (reference sequence). The CDR3 protein is CASLGPNYEQYF. The DNA for the CDR3 is TGTGCCAGCTTGGGCCCAAACTACGAGCAGTACTTC.

In regard to this clonotype: One end of the junction varies from germline; a read error may be responsible. The V call is TRBV7-2, the J call TRBJ1-5; no definite D call. This CDR3 contains 12 residues. CDR1 SGHTA and CDR2 FQGNSA come from the germline V gene. The CDR3 DNA reads TGTGCCGGCAGCATCTTCGGCCAGCCCCAGCATTTT. This sequence encodes CAGSIFGQPQHF.

This clonotype was observed at least ten times. This chain uses TRBV2 with TRBJ1-5, with 7 bases identical to TRBD1. CDR1 SNHLY and CDR2 FYNNEI come from the germline V gene. The J segment lost 4 bases and the V segment lost 10 bases, leaving 10 bases of the junction unmatched. This CDR3 region has 14 residues. CDR3 coding DNA: TGTGCCACCCGGGGAGGGGGCATTAATCAGCCCCAGCATTTT. It specifies CATRGGGINQPQHF.

V and J are TRBV15 and TRBJ1-5; 7 bases are a match to TRBD1. Trimming at V came to 3 bases and at J to 4 bases, leaving 15 bases not matched to a gene. The CDR3 contains 18 residues. Germline lookup yields CDR1 LNHNV and CDR2 YYDKDF (reference sequence). CDR3 amino acids: CATSSKTGWVPNNQPQHF. CDR3 bases: TGTGCCACCAGCAGTAAGACAGGGTGGGTTCCGAATAATCAGCCCCAGCATTTT.